This T cell receptor (beta chain) was captured in a study of blood T cell repertoires in COVID-19. Study-level information: Some COVID-19 samples were acute and others convalescent; all came from the United States, Italy and Spain. The cDNA or gDNA used as material had been derived from T cells, B-cell-depleted T cells, or PBMCs.

As handled by the study authors: Cell counts per sample came from amplifying reference gene primers. The assay was immunoSEQ multiplex PCR, and TCRdb's table has in-frame clones only and misses some. The V and J calls and clone size were taken over from that table, and D and trimming were inferred from the DNA. The sample records some 110,000 clones, about 85% being singletons. Germline lookup yields CDR1 KGHSH and CDR2 LQKENI. The length of the CDR3 is 15 residues. V lost 8 bases, J lost 5 bases, and 11 bases stayed unmatched. The genes are TRBV18 and TRBJ2-1; TRBD1 agrees at 8 bases. This receptor was identified in a man aged 45-65 years with acute or convalescent COVID-19. Sequencing was carried out using peripheral blood. CDR3 protein: CASLSGTGPDNEQFF. Written as DNA, the CDR3 is TGTGCCAGCCTCTCCGGGACAGGACCTGACAATGAGCAGTTCTTC.